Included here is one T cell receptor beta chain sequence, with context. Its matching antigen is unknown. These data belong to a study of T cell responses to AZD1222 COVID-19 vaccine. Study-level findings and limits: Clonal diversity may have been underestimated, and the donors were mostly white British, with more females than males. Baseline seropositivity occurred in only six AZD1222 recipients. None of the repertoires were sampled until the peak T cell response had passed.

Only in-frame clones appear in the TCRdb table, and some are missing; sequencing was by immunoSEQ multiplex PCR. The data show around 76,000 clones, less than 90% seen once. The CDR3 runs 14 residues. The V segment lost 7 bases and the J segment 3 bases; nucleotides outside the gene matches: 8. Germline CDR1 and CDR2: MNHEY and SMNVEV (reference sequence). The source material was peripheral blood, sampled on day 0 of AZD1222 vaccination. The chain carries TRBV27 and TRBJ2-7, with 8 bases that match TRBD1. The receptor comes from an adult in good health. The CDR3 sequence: CASKPGQEIYEQYF. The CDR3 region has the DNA TGTGCCAGCAAGCCGGGACAGGAGATCTACGAGCAGTACTTC.